This T cell receptor (beta chain) comes out of a study of OX40 agonist ivuxolimab in advanced cancers. A word on this clone: Antigen specificity is unknown.

Exclusion applied to patients with autoimmune disease history or systemic immunosuppression. Trimming left V 0 bases short and J 5 bases short, with 8 bases between. Looked up from germline, CDR1 is WSHSY and CDR2 is SAAADI. This CDR3 has 14 residues. Method: immunoSEQ multiplex PCR; TCRdb's copy keeps in-frame clones and lacks some. The profile shows about 68,000 clones, 85% to 90% of them singletons. Study findings and constraints: Several nonresponders also turned out to have low normalized T-cell clonal expansion.

V is TRBV10-2 and J is TRBJ1-5; no reliable D call. This specimen consisted of CD4+ or CD8+ T cells sorted from blood, obtained in a trial of the OX40 agonist ivuxolimab. This TCR was sampled from an adult with an advanced solid tumor such as melanoma, head and neck, liver or kidney cancer. In nucleotides, the CDR3 is TGCGCCAGCAGTGAGTCTGCAGATTATCAGCCCCAGCATTTT. Translation gives CASSESADYQPQHF.